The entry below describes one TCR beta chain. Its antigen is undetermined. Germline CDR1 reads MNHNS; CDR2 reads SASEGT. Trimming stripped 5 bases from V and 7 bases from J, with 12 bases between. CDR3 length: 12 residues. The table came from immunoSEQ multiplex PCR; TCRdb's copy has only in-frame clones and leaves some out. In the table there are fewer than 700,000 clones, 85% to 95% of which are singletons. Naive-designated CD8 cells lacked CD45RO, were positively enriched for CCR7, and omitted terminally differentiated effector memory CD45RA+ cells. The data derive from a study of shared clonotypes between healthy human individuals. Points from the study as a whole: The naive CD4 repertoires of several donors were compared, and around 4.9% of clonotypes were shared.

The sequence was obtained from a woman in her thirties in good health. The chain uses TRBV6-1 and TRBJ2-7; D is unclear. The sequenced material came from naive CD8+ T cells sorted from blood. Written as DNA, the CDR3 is TGTGCCAGCAGTTCAGACCCCCGGGAGCAGTACTTC. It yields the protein CASSSDPREQYF.